This record concerns one T cell receptor (beta chain) sequence. The data originate from a study of cytomegalovirus exposure and HLA in healthy donors. Generated by immunoSEQ multiplex PCR, the TCRdb table keeps only in-frame clones and is missing some. The sample consists of 150,000 to 200,000 clones, about 95% of them appearing once. Germline lookup yields CDR1 MNHEY and CDR2 SMNVEV (reference sequence). The CDR3 is made up of 15 amino acids. Trimming removed 6 bases from V and 0 bases from J, with 13 bases in between. The sample comprised PBMCs. The J gene is TRBJ2-3, the V gene TRBV27, with D possibly TRBD2 on 5 matching bases. This receptor was taken from a woman aged 18-30 years in good health and CMV-seronegative. The CDR3 DNA sequence: TGTGCCAGCAGGCCCCTAGCACCAAGCACAGATACGCAGTATTTT. Translated: CASRPLAPSTDTQYF.